The 26 T cell receptor beta chains below were found in one sample sequenced in a study of T cells in Graves' hyperthyroidism and ophthalmopathy. TCR beta CDR3 regions were amplified from RNA. HTBI primers were used for first-round RT-PCR of the TCR CDR3. TCRdb redid the calling of the multiplex PCR reads with MiXCR, one entry per CDR3 protein. The data contain a few hundred thousand distinct CDR3 sequences, approximately 19% of them singletons. Sequenced input: blood. These receptor sequences come from a man aged 50 to 60 with Graves' ophthalmopathy.

The V call is TRBV24-1, the J call TRBJ2-1; TRBD2 aligns across 13 bases. V shed 5 bases, J shed 10 bases, and the junction held 10 bases outside the gene matches. The CDR3 runs 16 residues. Germline V gene lookup returns CDR1 KGHDR and CDR2 SFDVKD. CDR3 in amino acids: CATSAELAGGPTEQFF. The CDR3 DNA follows: TGTGCCACCAGTGCCGAACTAGCGGGAGGGCCCACGGAGCAGTTCTTC.

There are a few counts of this clonotype. V and J are TRBV6-2 or TRBV6-3 and TRBJ2-3; 13 bases align to TRBD2. This CDR3 spans 18 amino acids. The V segment lost 4 bases and the J segment 0 bases; nucleotides outside the gene matches: 7. Germline values: CDR1 MNHEY, CDR2 SVGEGT. The CDR3 loop is CASSSWTSGSWSTDTQYF. The CDR3 bases are TGTGCCAGCAGTTCCTGGACTAGCGGGAGTTGGAGCACAGATACGCAGTATTTT.

A note on this clonotype: This could be a read error, since a much larger clone is one nucleotide away. This chain uses TRBV28 with TRBJ2-5; 12 bases are shared with TRBD2. J gave up 5 bases and V 3 bases, and 7 bases lay outside the gene matches. CDR1 is MDHEN, CDR2 SYDVKM, per germline. This CDR3 has 16 amino acids. CDR3 sequence (DNA): TGTGCCAGCAGTTTTCTAGCGGGAGGGATTGGGGAGACCCAGTACTTC. This gives the protein CASSFLAGGIGETQYF.

The chain carries TRBV7-9 and TRBJ2-4; a weak D match, TRBD2 (5 bases). Germline V CDR1 and CDR2: SEHNR, FQNEAQ (reference sequence). Between the trimmed V and J ends, which lost 3 bases and 6 bases, there was a span of 21 bases. The CDR3 is made up of 17 amino acids. CDR3 sequence: CASSFFVWESKGNIQYF. The DNA of the CDR3 is TGTGCCAGCAGCTTTTTCGTTTGGGAGTCCAAGGGAAACATTCAGTACTTC.

This chain uses TRBV28 with TRBJ2-5, with 15 nucleotides matching TRBD2. CDR1 MDHEN and CDR2 SYDVKM come from the germline V gene. V gave up 3 bases and J gave up 5 bases; unmatched junction bases: 13. This CDR3 comprises 19 residues. This chain's CDR3 is CASSLSGLAGGYNMETQYF. As DNA, the CDR3 is TGTGCCAGCAGTTTGTCGGGACTAGCGGGAGGCTATAATATGGAGACCCAGTACTTC.

The V call is TRBV19, the J call TRBJ1-5; D ambiguous. The CDR3 spans 14 residues. V lost 6 bases and J lost 5, with 14 bases in between. CDR1 and CDR2 (germline): LNHDA, SQIVND (reference sequence). DNA of the CDR3: TGTGCCAGTAGCCGTGAAAGGGTTGATCAGCCCCAGCATTTT. Protein product: CASSRERVDQPQHF. Complete variable domain (other parts from reference TRBV19 and TRBJ1-5): DGGITQSPKYLFRKEGQNVTLSCEQNLNHDAMYWYRQDPGQGLRLIYYSQIVNDFQKGDIAEGYSVSREKKESFPLTVTSAQKNPTAFYLCASSRERVDQPQHFGDGTRLSIL.

This clonotype was counted at least ten times. V is TRBV20-1 and J is TRBJ2-7, with 7 bases lining up with TRBD1. Germline assignment: CDR1 DFQATT and CDR2 SNEGSKA (reference sequence). CDR3 length equals 16 residues. After removal of 3 bases from V and 4 bases from J, the junction contained 15 bases not matched to a gene. CDR3 nucleotides: TGCAGTGCTAGGGATCCAGTACCGGGACAGCAATACGAGCAGTACTTC. It is translated as CSARDPVPGQQYEQYF.

This clonotype was counted a few times. The genes are TRBV20-1 and TRBJ2-3, with D perhaps given as TRBD1 or TRBD2 (5 bases each). The CDR3 totals 14 residues. Germline CDR1 is DFQATT and CDR2 is SNEGSKA (reference sequence). V shed 6 bases and J shed 0 bases, with 13 bases lying between them. In DNA, the CDR3 is TGCAGTGCCGCCGGCAGGGACAGCACAGATACGCAGTATTTT. Protein product: CSAAGRDSTDTQYF.

This clonotype appeared many times. The chain recombines TRBV5-1 with TRBJ2-3; the D is unclear. The CDR3 is 15 residues long. V lost 0 bases and J lost 0, with 8 bases in between. Germline assignment: CDR1 SGHRS and CDR2 YFSETQ. The CDR3 sequence is CASSLAGPSTDTQYF. For the CDR3, the DNA is TGCGCCAGCAGCTTGGCTGGACCTAGCACAGATACGCAGTATTTT.

This clonotype showed up many times. This rearrangement joins TRBV5-1 to TRBJ2-1; D ambiguous. Looked up from germline, CDR1 is SGHRS and CDR2 is YFSETQ. This CDR3 is 13 amino acids long. Trimming left V 0 bases short and J 7 bases short, with 8 bases between. CDR3: CASSLAPRNEQFF. The CDR3 bases are TGCGCCAGCAGCTTGGCCCCCAGAAATGAGCAGTTCTTC.

Ten or more counts support this clonotype. The J gene is TRBJ2-7, the V gene TRBV11-3, with 8 nucleotides matching TRBD2. J gave up 3 bases and V 3 bases, and 4 bases lay outside the gene matches. This CDR3 has 14 amino acids. CDR1 and CDR2 (germline): SGHNT, YENEEA. The CDR3 loop is CASSLTSDDYEQYF. In DNA form, the CDR3 reads TGTGCCAGCAGCTTGACTAGCGATGACTACGAGCAGTACTTC.

This clonotype was observed at least ten times. V is TRBV28 and J is TRBJ2-7; 16 positions match TRBD2. J was trimmed by 2 bases and V by 5 bases; bases with no gene match: 3. CDR1 is MDHEN, CDR2 SYDVKM, per germline. The length of the CDR3 is 16 residues. CDR3 in DNA: TGTGCCAGCAGTCCGGGACTAGCGGGAGGGCCCTACGAGCAGTACTTC. It specifies CASSPGLAGGPYEQYF.

The V and J genes are TRBV6-5 and TRBJ2-1; 8 bases are a match to TRBD1. V was pared by 0 bases and J by 6 bases, with 10 bases of the junction left unmatched. This CDR3 has 17 amino acids. Per the germline V gene, CDR1 is MNHEY and CDR2 is SVGAGI. CDR3 bases: TGTGCCAGCAGTTACTCGGCGGGCAGGGGGCCCGGCAATGAGCAGTTCTTC. Translated: CASSYSAGRGPGNEQFF.

The table lists this clonotype with many counts. The gene calls are TRBV30 and TRBJ2-3; TRBD2 matches 7 bases. CDR3 size: 13 residues. V was clipped by 4 bases and J by 7 bases; unmatched bases: 8. Germline lookup yields CDR1 GTSNPN and CDR2 SVGIG (reference sequence). Written as DNA, the CDR3 is TGTGCCTGGACCGCACTAGCGACGAATACGCAGTATTTT. Translating it yields CAWTALATNTQYF.

This clonotype has at least ten counts. The chain carries TRBV20-1 and TRBJ2-7; 11 positions match TRBD1. Germline V CDR1 and CDR2: DFQATT, SNEGSKA (reference sequence). J was trimmed by 3 bases and V by 0 bases; bases with no gene match: 4. The CDR3 runs to 15 residues. The CDR3 region has the DNA TGCAGTGCTAGAGATCCGGGGACAGGGGGCTACGAGCAGTACTTC. As protein: CSARDPGTGGYEQYF.

Concerning this clonotype: It may be a read error: a sequence one base away is much more abundant. Because the CDR3 is missing its conserved closing phenylalanine or tryptophan, this is likely a read error. The rearrangement joins TRBV5-6 to TRBJ2-7, with 7 bases aligning to TRBD2. V lost 2 bases and J lost 2; bases outside the gene matches: 4. This CDR3 is 14 amino acids long. From germline, CDR1 is SGHDT and CDR2 YYEEEE. Here the CDR3 reads CASSFPSGAYEQYL. DNA of the CDR3: TGTGCCAGCAGCTTTCCTAGCGGTGCCTACGAGCAGTACCTC.

The J gene is TRBJ2-1, the V gene TRBV9, with D maybe TRBD2 (5 bases). The CDR3 is 15 residues long. The V end was cut by 0 bases, the J end by 9 bases, with 16 bases between. Germline V gene sequence: CDR1 SGDLS, CDR2 YYNGEE. Written as DNA, the CDR3 is TGTGCCAGCAGCGTAGCTGAGATCACTAGTGGTGAGCAGTTCTTC. Translated: CASSVAEITSGEQFF.

Ten or more counts support this clonotype. The chain combines TRBV3-1 with TRBJ2-7; possible D gene TRBD2, 5 bases. V was shortened by 3 bases and J by 6 bases, with 12 bases between the two germline ends. CDR3 size: 13 residues. Germline loops: CDR1 LGHDT, CDR2 YNNKEL (reference sequence). The CDR3 loop reads CASSQTGKGEQYF. The DNA of the CDR3 is TGTGCCAGCAGCCAGACCGGGAAAGGCGAGCAGTACTTC.

This clonotype has a count of ten or more. This chain connects TRBV20-1 to TRBJ2-5; the D call may be TRBD1 or TRBD2 (5 bases each). In germline, CDR1 is DFQATT, CDR2 SNEGSKA (reference sequence). Trimming pared 1 base from V and 2 bases from J, leaving 17 bases between. The CDR3 has 16 amino acids. The CDR3 sequence is CSARAMRGDEQETQYF. The CDR3 region has the DNA TGCAGTGCTAGAGCCATGAGAGGGGACGAACAAGAGACCCAGTACTTC.

This clonotype has at least ten counts. The chain carries TRBV2 and TRBJ1-5; D uncertain. This CDR3 has 14 residues. The ends were cut back, 6 bases at V and 2 bases at J, with 11 bases in the middle. Germline CDR1 reads SNHLY; CDR2 reads FYNNEI. Here the CDR3 reads CASSLEYRNQPQHF. The CDR3 DNA reads as TGTGCCAGCAGCCTAGAGTATCGCAATCAGCCCCAGCATTTT.

This clonotype has a count of ten or more. The V and J genes are TRBV20-1 and TRBJ2-6; no clear D. CDR1 and CDR2 (germline): DFQATT, SNEGSKA (reference sequence). V was pared by 1 base and J by 4 bases, with 14 bases between. The CDR3 length is 16 residues. CDR3 protein: CSARVSGMPGANVLTF. The DNA of the CDR3 is TGCAGTGCTAGAGTCTCAGGAATGCCCGGGGCCAACGTCCTGACTTTC.

The chain uses TRBV20-1 and TRBJ2-1; 10 nucleotides line up with TRBD2. The CDR3 is 13 amino acids. Germline assignment: CDR1 DFQATT and CDR2 SNEGSKA (reference sequence). J lost 6 bases, V lost 8 bases, and 7 bases had no gene match. In DNA, the CDR3 is TGCAGTCCGTCCAGCGGGAGGGTCAATGAGCAGTTCTTC. Its protein product is CSPSSGRVNEQFF.

The chain joins TRBV7-9 to TRBJ2-1; 8 positions agree with TRBD2. The CDR3 has 15 amino acids. V dropped 0 bases and J dropped 8; count of bases not matched to a gene: 6. Per the germline V gene, CDR1 is SEHNR and CDR2 is FQNEAQ (reference sequence). In DNA, the CDR3 is TGTGCCAGCAGCTTAGCGCGGGCGGGAGGTCATGAGCAGTTCTTC. Amino acids: CASSLARAGGHEQFF.

The V gene is TRBV28, the J gene TRBJ2-7, with 12 bases fitting TRBD2. The CDR3 is made up of 16 amino acids. J lost 3 bases, V lost 4 bases, and 7 bases had no gene match. CDR1 is MDHEN, CDR2 SYDVKM, per germline. As DNA, the CDR3 is TGTGCCAGCAGTTCGTCGGGGACTAGCGGGTACTACGAGCAGTACTTC. Translation gives CASSSSGTSGYYEQYF. Full variable domain (rest looked up from reference TRBV28 and TRBJ2-7): DVKVTQSSRYLVKRTGEKVFLECVQDMDHENMFWYRQDPGLGLRLIYFSYDVKMKEKGDIPEGYSVSREKKERFSLILESASTNQTSMYLCASSSSGTSGYYEQYFGPGTRLTVT.

This clonotype was seen many times. V usage is TRBV11-2 and J usage is TRBJ2-7; 8 bases match TRBD1. In germline, CDR1 is SGHAT, CDR2 FQNNGV. The V gene end was trimmed by 5 bases and the J gene end by 4 bases; junction bases not matched to a gene: 7. This CDR3 spans 14 amino acids. Here the CDR3 reads CASSPDRGTYEQYF. In nucleotides, the CDR3 is TGTGCCAGCAGCCCAGACAGGGGCACATACGAGCAGTACTTC.

The V and J genes are TRBV11-2 and TRBJ2-4, with 7 bases fitting TRBD1. This CDR3 is built from 17 residues. Trimming cost V 5 bases and J 4 bases; bases outside gene matches: 14. Germline values: CDR1 SGHAT, CDR2 FQNNGV. CDR3 nucleotides: TGTGCCAGCAGCACTAGTCCGACTGTACAGGGGAAAAACATTCAGTACTTC. Translated, it gives CASSTSPTVQGKNIQYF.